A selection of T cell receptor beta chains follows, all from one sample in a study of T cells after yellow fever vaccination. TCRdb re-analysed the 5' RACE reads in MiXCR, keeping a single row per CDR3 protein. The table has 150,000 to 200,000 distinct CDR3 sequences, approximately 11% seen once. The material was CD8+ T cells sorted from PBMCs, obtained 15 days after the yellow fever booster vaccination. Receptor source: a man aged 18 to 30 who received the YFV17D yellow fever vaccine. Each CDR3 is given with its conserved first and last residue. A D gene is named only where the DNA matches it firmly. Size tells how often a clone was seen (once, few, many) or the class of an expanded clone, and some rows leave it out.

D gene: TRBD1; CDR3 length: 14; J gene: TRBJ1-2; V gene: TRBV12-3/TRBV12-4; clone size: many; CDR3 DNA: TGTGCCAGCAGTTTAGGGCCAGGGGGCTATGGCTACACCTTC; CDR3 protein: CASSLGPGGYGYTF
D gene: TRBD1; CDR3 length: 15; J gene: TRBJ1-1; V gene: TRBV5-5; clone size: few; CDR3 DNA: TGTGCCAGCTCCAGGGGGGAGACAGCGAACACTGAAGCTTTCTTT; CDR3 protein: CASSRGETANTEAFF
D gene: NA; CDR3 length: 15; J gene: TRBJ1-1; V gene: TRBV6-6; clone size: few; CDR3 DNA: TGTGCCAGCAGTGAAATCAGGGGATTTGGCACTGAAGCTTTCTTT; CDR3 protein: CASSEIRGFGTEAFF
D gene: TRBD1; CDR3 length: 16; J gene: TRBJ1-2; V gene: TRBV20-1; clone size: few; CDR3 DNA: TGCAGTGCTAGAGTCCCCGACAGGGGCAAGAGCTATGGCTACACCTTC; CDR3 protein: CSARVPDRGKSYGYTF
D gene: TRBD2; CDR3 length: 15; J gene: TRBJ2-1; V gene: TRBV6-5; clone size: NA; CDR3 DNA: TGTGCCAGCAGCGCCGGACTAGCGGGGTACAATGAGCAGTTCTTC; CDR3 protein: CASSAGLAGYNEQFF
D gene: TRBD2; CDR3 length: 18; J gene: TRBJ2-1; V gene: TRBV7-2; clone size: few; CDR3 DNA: TGTGCCAGCAGCTTAGTCTCCCTAGCGGGGGGGCCGGGCAATGAGCAGTTCTTC; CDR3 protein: CASSLVSLAGGPGNEQFF
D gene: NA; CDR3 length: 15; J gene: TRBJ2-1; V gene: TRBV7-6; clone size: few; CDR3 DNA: TGTGCCAGCAGCTTAGAAGCTAGCTCCTACAATGAGCAGTTCTTC; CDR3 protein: CASSLEASSYNEQFF
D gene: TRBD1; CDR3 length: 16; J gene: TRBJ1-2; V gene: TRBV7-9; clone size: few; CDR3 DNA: TGTGCCAGCACCGATTTAGGGACAGACTTAACCTATGGCTACACCTTC; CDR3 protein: CASTDLGTDLTYGYTF
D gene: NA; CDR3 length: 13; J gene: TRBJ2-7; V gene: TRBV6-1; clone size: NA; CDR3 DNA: TGTGCCAGCAGTGGTGAAAATATTTACGAGCAGTACTTC; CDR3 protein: CASSGENIYEQYF
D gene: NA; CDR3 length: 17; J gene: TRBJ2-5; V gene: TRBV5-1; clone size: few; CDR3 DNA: TGCGCCAGCAGCTTGGCCCCTCGGTTAGCAATCCAAGAGACCCAGTACTTC; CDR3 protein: CASSLAPRLAIQETQYF
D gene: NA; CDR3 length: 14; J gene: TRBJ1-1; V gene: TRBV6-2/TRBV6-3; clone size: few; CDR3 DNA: TGTGCCAGCAGTTATGAAGAGACGAACACTGAAGCTTTCTTT; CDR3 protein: CASSYEETNTEAFF
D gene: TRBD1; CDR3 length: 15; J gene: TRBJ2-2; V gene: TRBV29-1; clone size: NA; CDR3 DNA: TGCAGCGTTATGGGGGACAGGGGGTCCACCGGGGAGCTGTTTTTT; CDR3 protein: CSVMGDRGSTGELFF
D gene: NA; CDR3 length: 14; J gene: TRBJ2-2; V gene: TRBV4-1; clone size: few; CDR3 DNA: TGCGCCAGCAGCCAAGACGAGGGGGCCGGGGAGCTGTTTTTT; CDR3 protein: CASSQDEGAGELFF
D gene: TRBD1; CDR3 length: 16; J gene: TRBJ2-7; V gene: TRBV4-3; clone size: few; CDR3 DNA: TGCGCCAGCAGCCAAGATTGGACAGGGGAGGGGTACGAGCAGTACTTC; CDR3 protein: CASSQDWTGEGYEQYF
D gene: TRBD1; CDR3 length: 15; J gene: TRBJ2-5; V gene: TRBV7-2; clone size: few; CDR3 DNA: TGTGCCAGCAGCAAGGGACAGCGGAGCCAAGAGACCCAGTACTTC; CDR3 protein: CASSKGQRSQETQYF
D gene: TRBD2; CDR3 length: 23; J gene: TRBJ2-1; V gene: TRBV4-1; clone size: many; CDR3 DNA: TGCGCCAGCAGCCAAGTGGGGTCCGGTCTTGGACTAGCGGGGGGGATAAGCGATAGTGAGCAGTTCTTC; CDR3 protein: CASSQVGSGLGLAGGISDSEQFF
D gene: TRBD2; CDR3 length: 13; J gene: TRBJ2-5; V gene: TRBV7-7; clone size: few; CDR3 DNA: TGTGCTAGCACCGACACGGGAGGGGAGACCCAGTACTTC; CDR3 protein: CASTDTGGETQYF
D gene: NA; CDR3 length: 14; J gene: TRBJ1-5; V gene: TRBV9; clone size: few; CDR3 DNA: TGTGCCAGCAGCGTACGCAAGGACGGTGGGCCCCAGCATTTT; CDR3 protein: CASSVRKDGGPQHF
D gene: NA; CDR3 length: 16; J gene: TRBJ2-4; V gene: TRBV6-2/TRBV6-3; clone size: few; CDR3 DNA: TGTGCCAGCAGTTACTCGGTGGCTCTAGCCAAAAACATTCAGTACTTC; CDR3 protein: CASSYSVALAKNIQYF
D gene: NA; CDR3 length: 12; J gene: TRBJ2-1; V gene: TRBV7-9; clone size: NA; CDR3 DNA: TGTGCCAGCAGCCTCGAGGGGTGGGAGCAGTTCTTC; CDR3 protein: CASSLEGWEQFF
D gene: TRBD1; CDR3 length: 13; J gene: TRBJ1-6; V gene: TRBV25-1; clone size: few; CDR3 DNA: TGTGCCAGCTCAAAGACAGGGTTATCACCCCTCCACTTT; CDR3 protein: CASSKTGLSPLHF
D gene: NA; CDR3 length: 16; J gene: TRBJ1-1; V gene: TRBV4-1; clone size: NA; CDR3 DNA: TGCGCCAGCAGCCAAGAATCCCGGGTAGGGCGAACTGAAGCTTTCTTT; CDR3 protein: CASSQESRVGRTEAFF
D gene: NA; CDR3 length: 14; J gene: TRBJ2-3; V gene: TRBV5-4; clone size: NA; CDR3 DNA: TGTGCCAGCAGCTTGGCCGAGGCGGGAGATACGCAGTATTTT; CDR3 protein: CASSLAEAGDTQYF
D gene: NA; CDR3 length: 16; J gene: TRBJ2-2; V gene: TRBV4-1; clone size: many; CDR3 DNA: TGCGCCAGCAGCCAAGGAGGGTCGACGAACACCGGGGAGCTGTTTTTT; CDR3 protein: CASSQGGSTNTGELFF
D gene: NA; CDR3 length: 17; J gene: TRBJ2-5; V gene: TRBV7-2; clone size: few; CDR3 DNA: TGTGCCAGCAGCTTAGAGGAGACCAGGGTGGTCGGGGAGACCCAGTACTTC; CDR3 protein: CASSLEETRVVGETQYF
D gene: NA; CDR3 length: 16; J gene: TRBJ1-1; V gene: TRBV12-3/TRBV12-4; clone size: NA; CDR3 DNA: TGTGCCAGCAGTTTACGGAATACAGCTCTGGACACTGAAGCTTTCTTT; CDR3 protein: CASSLRNTALDTEAFF
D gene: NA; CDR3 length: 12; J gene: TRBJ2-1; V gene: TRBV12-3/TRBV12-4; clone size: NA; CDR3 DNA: TGTGCCAGCAGTATGGGGGCCAATGAGCAGTTCTTC; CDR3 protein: CASSMGANEQFF
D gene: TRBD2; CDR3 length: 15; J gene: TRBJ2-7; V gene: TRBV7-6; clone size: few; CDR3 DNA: TGTGCCAGCAGCTTACTAGCGGGGGAAAACTACGAGCAGTACTTC; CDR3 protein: CASSLLAGENYEQYF
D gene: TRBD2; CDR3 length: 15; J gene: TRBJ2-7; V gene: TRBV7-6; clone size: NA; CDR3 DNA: TGTGCCAGCAGCACAAACAGCGGGGGGTTCTACGAGCAGTACTTC; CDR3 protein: CASSTNSGGFYEQYF
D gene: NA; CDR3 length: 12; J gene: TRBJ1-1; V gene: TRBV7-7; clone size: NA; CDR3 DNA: TGTGCGGTCAGTCCAGGGAGGGCTGAAGCTTTCTTT; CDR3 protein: CAVSPGRAEAFF
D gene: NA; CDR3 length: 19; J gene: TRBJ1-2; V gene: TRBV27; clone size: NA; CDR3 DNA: TGTGCCAGCAGACCCTTAAAGGGGCAGGGTGCCCTAGCTAACTATGGCTACACCTTC; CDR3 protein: CASRPLKGQGALANYGYTF
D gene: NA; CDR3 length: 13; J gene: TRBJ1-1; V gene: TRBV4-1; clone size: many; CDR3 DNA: TGCGCCAGCAGCTCACGGGAGGTCACTGAAGCTTTCTTT; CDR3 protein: CASSSREVTEAFF
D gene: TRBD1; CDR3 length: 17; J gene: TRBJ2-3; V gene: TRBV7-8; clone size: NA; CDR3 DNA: TGTGCCAGCAGTCCGAGGCCCTCGGACAGGCGCACAGATACGCAGTATTTT; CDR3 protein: CASSPRPSDRRTDTQYF
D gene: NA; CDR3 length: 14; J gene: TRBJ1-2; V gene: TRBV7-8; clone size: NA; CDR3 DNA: TGTGCCAGCAGCTTGTTACAGGGTGGGGACGGCTACACCTTC; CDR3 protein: CASSLLQGGDGYTF
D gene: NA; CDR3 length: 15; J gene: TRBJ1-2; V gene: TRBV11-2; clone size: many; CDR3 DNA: TGTGCCAGCAGCTCCAGGGATACCACTAACTATGGCTACACCTTC; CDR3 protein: CASSSRDTTNYGYTF
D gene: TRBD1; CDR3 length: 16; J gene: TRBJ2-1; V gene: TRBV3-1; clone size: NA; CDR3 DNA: TGTGCCAGCAGCCAAGTAGCCGACAGGGTGTTCGATGAGCAGTTCTTC; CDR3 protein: CASSQVADRVFDEQFF
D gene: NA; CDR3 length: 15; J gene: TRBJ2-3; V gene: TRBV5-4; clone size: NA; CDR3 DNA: TGTGCCAGCAGCTTGGCCAACCCCCGATCAGATACGCAGTATTTT; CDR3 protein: CASSLANPRSDTQYF
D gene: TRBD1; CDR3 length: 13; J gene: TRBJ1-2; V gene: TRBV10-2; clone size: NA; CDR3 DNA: TGCGCCAGCAGGGGGACAGGCGACTATGGCTACACCTTC; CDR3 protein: CASRGTGDYGYTF